This T cell receptor (beta chain) was documented in a study of shared clonotypes between healthy human individuals. Genomic DNA from each subset was divided evenly over several immunoSEQ plates. In the sorted-subset replicate PCRs, around 0.2 ug DNA, 25,000 to 35,000 T cell genomes, was used. Only in-frame clones appear in the TCRdb table, and some are missing; sequencing was by immunoSEQ multiplex PCR. This table holds about 1,900,000 clones, less than 95% found once. Study-level findings and limits: Sampling was confined to blood; repertoires within tissues likely differ.

Naive CD8 populations comprised CD45RO-negative cells positively selected for CCR7, excluding terminally differentiated effector memory CD45RA+ cells. CDR1 and CDR2 from the germline V gene are SQVTM and ANQGSEA. The CDR3 runs 14 residues. V lost 7 bases, J lost 4 bases, and 11 bases stayed unmatched. Note on this clone: Its antigen is not identified.

The sample consisted of naive CD8+ T cells sorted from blood. The genes are TRBV29-1 and TRBJ2-3; TRBD2 aligns across 7 bases. This sequence originates from a man aged 18 to 35 in good health. The DNA for the CDR3 is TGCAGCGGGGGCGGGAGTCCTCCATCAGATACGCAGTATTTT. Translating gives CSGGGSPPSDTQYF.